This T cell receptor (beta chain) was recorded in a study of T cell repertoires in cytomegalovirus infection. For the study at large: As its CMV epitopes, the study selected recently identified HLA-C-restricted and well-studied HLA-B-restricted targets. Indications came from public TCR beta signatures; they pointed to CMV infection and to a matching HLA type.

General study findings and limits: CMV-specific TCR beta clonotypes restricted by HLA-C were the ones dominating the ex vivo response.

Germline loops: CDR1 MNHEY, CDR2 SVGAGI. This CDR3 is 16 amino acids long. Trimming cost V 2 bases and J 0 bases, with 8 bases left between them. MiXCR, applied by TCRdb to the reads, yields one record per CDR3 protein. The table lists around 71,000 distinct CDR3 sequences, approximately 40% of them singletons. A word on this clonotype: Its antigen is not identified.

This clonotype was sampled from a human donor in good health (CMV status not recorded). Some clones in this sample may be carry-over from other donors' samples. This specimen was CD8+ T cells from cultured PBMCs, taken from culture after CMV antigen stimulation. The J gene is TRBJ2-6, the V gene TRBV6-5; D is possibly TRBD2 (6 bases). The DNA for the CDR3 is TGTGCCAGCAGTTACGCGGGGAGCTCTGGGGCCAACGTCCTGACTTTC. This sequence encodes CASSYAGSSGANVLTF.